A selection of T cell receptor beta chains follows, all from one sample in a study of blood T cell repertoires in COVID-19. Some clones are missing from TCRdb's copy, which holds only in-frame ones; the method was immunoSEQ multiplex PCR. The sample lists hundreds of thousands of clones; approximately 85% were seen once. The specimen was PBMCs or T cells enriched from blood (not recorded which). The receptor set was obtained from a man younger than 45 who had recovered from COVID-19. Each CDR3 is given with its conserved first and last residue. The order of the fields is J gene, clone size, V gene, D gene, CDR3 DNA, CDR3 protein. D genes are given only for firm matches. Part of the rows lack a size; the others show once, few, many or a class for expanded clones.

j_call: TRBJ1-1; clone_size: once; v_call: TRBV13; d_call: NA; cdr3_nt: TGTGCCAGCAGCTTAATCCAGGGTAGCACTGAAGCTTTCTTT; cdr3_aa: CASSLIQGSTEAFF
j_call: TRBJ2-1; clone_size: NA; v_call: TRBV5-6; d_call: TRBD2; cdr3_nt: TGTGCCAGCACACTGGGACTAGCGGGTCGTGAGCAGTTCTTC; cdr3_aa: CASTLGLAGREQFF
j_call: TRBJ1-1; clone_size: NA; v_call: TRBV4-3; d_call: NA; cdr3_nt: TGCGCCAGCAGCCAAGAGAGGGGGGGGGCACATGAAGCTTTCTTT; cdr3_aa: CASSQERGGAHEAFF
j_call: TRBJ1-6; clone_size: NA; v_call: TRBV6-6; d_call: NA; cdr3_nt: TGTGCCAGCAGTAACGCTAGAAGTAATTCACCCCTCCACTTT; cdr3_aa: CASSNARSNSPLHF
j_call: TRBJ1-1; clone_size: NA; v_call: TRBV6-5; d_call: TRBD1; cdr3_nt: TGTGCCAGTTCAGACAGGGGTAAGATGAACACTGAAGCTTTCTTT; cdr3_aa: CASSDRGKMNTEAFF
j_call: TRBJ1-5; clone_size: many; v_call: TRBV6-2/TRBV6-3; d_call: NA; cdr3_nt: TGTGCCAGCAGTTATTCAGCGGGGTTCGGCGCGGATCAGCCCCAGCATTTT; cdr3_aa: CASSYSAGFGADQPQHF
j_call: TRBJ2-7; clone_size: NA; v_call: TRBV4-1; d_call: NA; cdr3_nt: TGCGCCAGCAGCATGTCCTTCCAGCCGGGTTTGTACGAGCAGTACTTC; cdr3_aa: CASSMSFQPGLYEQYF
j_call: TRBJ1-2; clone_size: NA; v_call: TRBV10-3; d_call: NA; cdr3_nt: TGTGCCATCAGTGAGTCGAGTGGTTATGGCTACACCTTC; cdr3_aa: CAISESSGYGYTF
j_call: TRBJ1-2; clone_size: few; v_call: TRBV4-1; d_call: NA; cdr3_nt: TGCGCCAGCAGCCAAGATGCCACAGGCCCATCCTATGGCTACACCTTC; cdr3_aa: CASSQDATGPSYGYTF
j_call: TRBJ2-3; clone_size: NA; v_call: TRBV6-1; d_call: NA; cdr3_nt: TGTGCCAGCAGTGAAGAGACCCCGGGGGGCCTTATCGACACAGATACGCAGTATTTT; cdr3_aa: CASSEETPGGLIDTDTQYF
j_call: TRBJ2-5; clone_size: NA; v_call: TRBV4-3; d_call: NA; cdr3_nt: TGCGCCAGCAGCCAAGATATCGGTGGAGGGACGGGGCCCCAGTACTTC; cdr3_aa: CASSQDIGGGTGPQYF
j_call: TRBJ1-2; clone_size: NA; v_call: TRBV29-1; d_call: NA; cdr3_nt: TGCAGCGTAGCCGCCTCCACAGGGAACTATGGCTACACCTTC; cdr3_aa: CSVAASTGNYGYTF
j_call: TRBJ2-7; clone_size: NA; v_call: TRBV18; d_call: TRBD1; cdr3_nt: TGTGCCAGCTCATCGACAGGGGGCAGCGAGCAGTACTTC; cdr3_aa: CASSSTGGSEQYF
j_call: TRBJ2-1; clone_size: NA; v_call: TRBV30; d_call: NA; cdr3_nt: TGTGCCGGGGCTCCTGCCTACAATGAGCAGTTCTTC; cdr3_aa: CAGAPAYNEQFF
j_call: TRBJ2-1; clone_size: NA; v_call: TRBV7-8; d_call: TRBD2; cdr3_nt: TGTGCCAGCAGCTCCATCGCGCGGGGGGGCCGGCATGAGCAGTTCTTC; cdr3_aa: CASSSIARGGRHEQFF
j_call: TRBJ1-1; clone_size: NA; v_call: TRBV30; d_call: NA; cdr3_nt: TGTGCCTGGATAAACAAAATACCCCTGTTTGAAGCTTTCTTT; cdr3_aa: CAWINKIPLFEAFF
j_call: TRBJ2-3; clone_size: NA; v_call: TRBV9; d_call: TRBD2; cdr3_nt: TGTGCCAGCAGCGTAGAACTAGCGGGGGGGCGGAGCACAGATACGCAGTATTTT; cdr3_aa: CASSVELAGGRSTDTQYF
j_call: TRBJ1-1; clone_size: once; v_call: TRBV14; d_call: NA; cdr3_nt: TGTGCCAGCAGCCAGGAGATGATATCGAACACTGAAGCTTTCTTT; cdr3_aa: CASSQEMISNTEAFF
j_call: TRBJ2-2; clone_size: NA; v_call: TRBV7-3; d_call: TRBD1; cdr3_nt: TGTGCCAGCAGCTTAGCGGGACAGGGGAACACCGGGGAGCTGTTTTTT; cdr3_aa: CASSLAGQGNTGELFF
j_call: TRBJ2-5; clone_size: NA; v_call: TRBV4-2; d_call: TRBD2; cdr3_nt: TGTGCCAGCAGTTTAAAGAGCAGCGGGGGGGAAGGGGAGACCCAGTACTTC; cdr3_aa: CASSLKSSGGEGETQYF
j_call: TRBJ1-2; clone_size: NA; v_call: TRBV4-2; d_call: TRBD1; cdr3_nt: TGTGCCAGCAGCTCACCGGGACAGGGGGCGGAGGGCTACACCTTC; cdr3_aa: CASSSPGQGAEGYTF
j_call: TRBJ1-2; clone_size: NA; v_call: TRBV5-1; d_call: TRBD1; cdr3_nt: TGCGCCAGCAGCCCGGACAGGGTCACCGGGGGGACCTTC; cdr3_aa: CASSPDRVTGGTF
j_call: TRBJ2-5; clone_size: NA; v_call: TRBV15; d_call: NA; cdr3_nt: TGTGCCACCAGCAGCGGGTACGGAGAAGAGACCCAGTACTTC; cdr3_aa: CATSSGYGEETQYF
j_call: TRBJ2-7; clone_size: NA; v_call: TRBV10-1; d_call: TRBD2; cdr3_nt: TGCGCCAGCAGTGAGTCGATGACTAGCCGATCCTACGAGCAGTACTTC; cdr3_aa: CASSESMTSRSYEQYF
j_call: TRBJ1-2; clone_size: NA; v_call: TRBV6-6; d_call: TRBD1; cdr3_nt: TGTGCCAGCAGCCGAGGGCGACAGGGCTTTAGCTATGGCTACACCTTC; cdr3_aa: CASSRGRQGFSYGYTF
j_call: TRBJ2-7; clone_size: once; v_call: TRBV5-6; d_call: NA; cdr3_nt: TGTGCCAGCAGCTTGGGATTTCGGCAGGGAAGACGCGAGCAGTACTTC; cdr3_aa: CASSLGFRQGRREQYF
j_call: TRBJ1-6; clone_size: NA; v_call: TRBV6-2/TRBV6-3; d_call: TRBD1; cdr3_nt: TGTGCCAGCAGTTACAAGGGGGCTGTTTCACCCCTCCACTTT; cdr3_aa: CASSYKGAVSPLHF
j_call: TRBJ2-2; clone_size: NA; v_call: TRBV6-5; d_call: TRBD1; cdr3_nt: TGTGCCGCCGCCACCGACAGGGTGGGAACCGGGGAGCTGTTTTTT; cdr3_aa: CAAATDRVGTGELFF
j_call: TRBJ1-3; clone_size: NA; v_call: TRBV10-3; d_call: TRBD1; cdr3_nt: TGTGCCATCAGTGAGTCCACAGGGGGAGGAAACACCATATATTTT; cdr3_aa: CAISESTGGGNTIYF
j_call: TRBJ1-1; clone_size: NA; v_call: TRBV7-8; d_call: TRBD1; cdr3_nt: TGTGCCAGCAGCCCCGTAAGACAGGGAATGAAGTCTAACACTGAAGCTTTCTTT; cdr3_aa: CASSPVRQGMKSNTEAFF
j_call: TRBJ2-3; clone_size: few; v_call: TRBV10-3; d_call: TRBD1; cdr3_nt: TGTGCCATCACAGGGGGCGGGGCAGGCACAGATACGCAGTATTTT; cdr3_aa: CAITGGGAGTDTQYF
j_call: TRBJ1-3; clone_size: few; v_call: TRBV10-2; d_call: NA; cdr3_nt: TGCGCCAGCAGTGAAAGAGGTGGCTCTGGAAACACCATATATTTT; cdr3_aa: CASSERGGSGNTIYF
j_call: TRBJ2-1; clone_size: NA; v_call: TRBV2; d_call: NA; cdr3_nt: TGTGCCACTACCCCACCCGGGGTTAACAATGAGCAGTTCTTC; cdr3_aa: CATTPPGVNNEQFF
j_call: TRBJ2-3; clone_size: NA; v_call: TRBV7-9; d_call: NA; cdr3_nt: TGTGCCAGCAGCTTAGTGCGGGGAGATACGCAGTATTTT; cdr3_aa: CASSLVRGDTQYF
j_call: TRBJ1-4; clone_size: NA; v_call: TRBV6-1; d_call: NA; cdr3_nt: TGTGCCAGCAGTGAAGCGAACGGAGGCGGTGAAAAACTGTTTTTT; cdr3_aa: CASSEANGGGEKLFF
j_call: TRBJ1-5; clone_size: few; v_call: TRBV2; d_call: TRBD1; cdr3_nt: TGTGCCAGCAGTACAGGGGGTGGCGTCAATCAGCCCCAGCATTTT; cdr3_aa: CASSTGGGVNQPQHF
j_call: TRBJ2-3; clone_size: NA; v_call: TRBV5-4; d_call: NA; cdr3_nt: TGTGCCAGCAGCTCCCGGCAGGGAACAACTAGCACAGATACGCAGTATTTT; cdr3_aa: CASSSRQGTTSTDTQYF
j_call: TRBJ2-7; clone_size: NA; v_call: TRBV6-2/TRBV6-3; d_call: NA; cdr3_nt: TGTGCCAGCAGTTATCATCCAGGGGCCCTATCCTACGAGCAGTACTTC; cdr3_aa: CASSYHPGALSYEQYF
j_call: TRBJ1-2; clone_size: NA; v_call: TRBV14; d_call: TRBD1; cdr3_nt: TGTGCCAGCAGCCTGGGACAGATCTATGGCTACACCTTC; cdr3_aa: CASSLGQIYGYTF
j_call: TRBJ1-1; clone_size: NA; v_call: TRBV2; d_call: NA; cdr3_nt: TGTGCCAGCAGTGGGGAGAGTTGGACTGAAGCTTTCTTT; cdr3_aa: CASSGESWTEAFF
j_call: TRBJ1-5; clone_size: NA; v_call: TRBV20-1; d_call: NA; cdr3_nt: TGCAGTGCTAGTCCCGGAGGAGGCAATCAGCCCCAGCATTTT; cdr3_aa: CSASPGGGNQPQHF
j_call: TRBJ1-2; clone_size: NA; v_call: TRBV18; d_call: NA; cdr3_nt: TGTGCCAGCTCACCGGGAGGACAAGAGACTAACTATGGCTACACCTTC; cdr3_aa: CASSPGGQETNYGYTF
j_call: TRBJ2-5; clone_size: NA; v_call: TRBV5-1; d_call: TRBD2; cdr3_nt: TGCGCCAGCAGCCTCGGAGCGGGGCCCGGACAAGAGACCCAGTACTTC; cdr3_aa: CASSLGAGPGQETQYF
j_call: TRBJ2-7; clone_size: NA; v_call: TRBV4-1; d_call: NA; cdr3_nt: TGCGCCAGCAGCCAAGGGGGGGGCAGGGGGCGAAGAGAGCAGTACTTC; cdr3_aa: CASSQGGGRGRREQYF
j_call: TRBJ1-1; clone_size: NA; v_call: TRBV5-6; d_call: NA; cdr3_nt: TGTGCCAGCAGCTTGTTCGGGTACGGGAACACTGAAGCTTTCTTT; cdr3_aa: CASSLFGYGNTEAFF
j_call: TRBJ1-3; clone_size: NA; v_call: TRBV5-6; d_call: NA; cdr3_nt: TGTGCCAGCAGCTTGGGTGGCAGCGCTGGAAACACCATATATTTT; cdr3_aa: CASSLGGSAGNTIYF
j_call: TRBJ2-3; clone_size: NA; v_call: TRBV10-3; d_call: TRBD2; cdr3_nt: TGTGCCATCAGCCCTCAGACTAGCGGGGGGGCAGATACGCAGTATTTT; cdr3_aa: CAISPQTSGGADTQYF
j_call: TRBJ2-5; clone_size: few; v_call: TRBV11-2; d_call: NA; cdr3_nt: TGTGCCAGCAGCTTCAGTGGAAGGGGGGGCCGGGGAGAGACCCAGTACTTC; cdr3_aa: CASSFSGRGGRGETQYF
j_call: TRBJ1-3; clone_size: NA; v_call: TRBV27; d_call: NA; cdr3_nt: TGTGCCAGGAGAACAGGGATAGTGTCTGGAAACACCATATATTTT; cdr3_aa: CARRTGIVSGNTIYF
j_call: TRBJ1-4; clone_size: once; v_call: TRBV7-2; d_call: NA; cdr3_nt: TGTGCCAGCAGCTTAGCGAAAAGCCAGGGTGTCGCTAATGAAAAACTGTTTTTT; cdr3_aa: CASSLAKSQGVANEKLFF